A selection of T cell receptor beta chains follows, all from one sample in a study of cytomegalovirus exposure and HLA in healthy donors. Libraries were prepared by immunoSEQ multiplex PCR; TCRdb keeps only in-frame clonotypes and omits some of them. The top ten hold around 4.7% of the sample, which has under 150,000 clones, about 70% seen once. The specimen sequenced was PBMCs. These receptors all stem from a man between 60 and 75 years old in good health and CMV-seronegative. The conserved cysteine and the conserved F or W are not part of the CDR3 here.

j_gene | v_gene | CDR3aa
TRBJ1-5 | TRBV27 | ASSLGDQPQH
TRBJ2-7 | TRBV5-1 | ASSLGLATVEGQY
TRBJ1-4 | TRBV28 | ASTRVKGLNEKLF
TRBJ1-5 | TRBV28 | ASRPPGGADYQPQH
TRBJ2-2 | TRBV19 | ASSKGQGFWDGESTGELF
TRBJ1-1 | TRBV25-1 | ASRAGLDTEAF
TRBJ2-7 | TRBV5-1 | ASSWARDRAIYEQY
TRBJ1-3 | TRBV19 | ASSDSASSGNTIY
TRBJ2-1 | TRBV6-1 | ASSGRGFSYNEQF
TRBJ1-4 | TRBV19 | ASKEPGQGLPTNEKLF
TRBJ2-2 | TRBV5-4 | ASSPSRATGELF
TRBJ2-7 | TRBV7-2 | ASRTHRGSDYEQY
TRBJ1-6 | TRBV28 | ASSLSGGTPGGSPLH
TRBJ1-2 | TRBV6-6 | ATRDSTNYGYT
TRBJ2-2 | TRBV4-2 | ASSQLGLAGETGELF
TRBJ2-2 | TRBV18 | ASSKGTSGTGELF
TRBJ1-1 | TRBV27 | ASSSPGRGLTEAF
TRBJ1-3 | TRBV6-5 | ASSRTGEGNTIY
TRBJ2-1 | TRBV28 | VVTGGREQF
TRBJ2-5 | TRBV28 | ASRSKREKVETQY
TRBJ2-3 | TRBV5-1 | ASKPLSQGDTDTQY
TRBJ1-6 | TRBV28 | ASSLNGNNSPLH